This entry is about one T cell receptor (beta chain). The antigen is not known. This sample was taken from a study of cytomegalovirus exposure and HLA in healthy donors. Germline V lookup: CDR1 KGHSH, CDR2 LQKENI. Trimming took 4 bases from V and 0 from J, leaving 10 bases between them. CDR3 size: 15 residues. General observations from the study: In vitro work confirmed that a few CMV-associated chains recognize CMV antigens. Segments of the TCR beta V type were, in most cases, productive about 87% or about 30% of the time in an earlier analysis. Of the V segments, some could not be distinguished, including TRBV6-2 and TRBV6-3, and were excluded. Reported findings show TCR beta sequences accurately forecast HLA-A and HLA-B alleles in most subjects.

The PCR used 60 Vbeta and 13 Jbeta primers. Assay used: immunoSEQ multiplex PCR; TCRdb lists only in-frame clones, some missing. The repertoire has about 190,000 clones, about 77% of them found once; the top ten carry under 5%. This sequence joins TRBV18 and TRBJ1-3; possible D gene TRBD1, 5 bases. Sequencing input: PBMCs. The origin of this receptor is a young man in good health and CMV-seropositive. CDR3 sequence (DNA): TGTGCCAGCTCACAGGGGCTGAGCTCTGGAAACACCATATATTTT. Residues: CASSQGLSSGNTIYF.